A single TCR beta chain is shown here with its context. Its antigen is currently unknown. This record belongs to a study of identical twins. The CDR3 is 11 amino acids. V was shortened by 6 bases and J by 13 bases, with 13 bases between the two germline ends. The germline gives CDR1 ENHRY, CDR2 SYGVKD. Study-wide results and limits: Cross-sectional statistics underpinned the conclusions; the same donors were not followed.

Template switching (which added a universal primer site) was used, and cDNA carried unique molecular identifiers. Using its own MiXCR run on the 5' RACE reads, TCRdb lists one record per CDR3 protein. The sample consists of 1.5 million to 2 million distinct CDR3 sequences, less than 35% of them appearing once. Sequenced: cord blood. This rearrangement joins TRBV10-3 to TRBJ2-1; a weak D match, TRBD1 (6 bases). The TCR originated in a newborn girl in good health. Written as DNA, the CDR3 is TGTGCCATCAGGGACAGAGAGACCCAGTTCTTC. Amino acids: CAIRDRETQFF.